These T cell receptor beta chains were read from a single sample in a study of blood T cell repertoires in COVID-19. The protocol was immunoSEQ multiplex PCR, while the TCRdb copy is restricted to in-frame clones and leaves out a portion. The table has a few hundred thousand clones, 81% seen once; the top ten hold under 1.2%. The sequenced sample consisted of peripheral blood. The receptor source for this set is a human donor with acute or convalescent COVID-19. The donor label of this sample is uncertain. Both conserved end residues are part of each CDR3. A D gene is named only where the DNA matches it firmly. The size of a clone is reported for some rows only, either as once, few or many, or as a class for expanded clones.

V: TRBV2
D: TRBD1
J: TRBJ1-2
size: -
CDR3: CASRPTGTGIKGYTF
DNA: TGTGCCAGCAGACCTACCGGGACAGGGATCAAGGGCTACACCTTC

V: TRBV20-1
D: TRBD1
J: TRBJ2-1
size: -
CDR3: CSASSDRNPYNEQFF
DNA: TGCAGTGCTAGTTCGGACAGGAACCCCTACAATGAGCAGTTCTTC

V: TRBV11-2
D: -
J: TRBJ2-4
size: -
CDR3: CASSLTDKNIQYF
DNA: TGTGCCAGCAGCCTTACAGATAAAAACATTCAGTACTTC

V: TRBV28
D: -
J: TRBJ1-1
size: -
CDR3: CASKSGGVTTEAFF
DNA: TGTGCCAGCAAGAGCGGAGGTGTGACCACTGAAGCTTTCTTT

V: TRBV28
D: TRBD1
J: TRBJ1-5
size: -
CDR3: CASWRGLGNQPQHF
DNA: TGTGCCAGTTGGAGGGGGCTAGGTAATCAGCCCCAGCATTTT

V: TRBV10-2
D: -
J: TRBJ2-7
size: -
CDR3: CASRRTRRQDTYEQYF
DNA: TGCGCCAGCAGACGCACCCGCCGACAGGATACCTACGAGCAGTACTTC

V: TRBV5-1
D: TRBD1
J: TRBJ1-1
size: -
CDR3: CASSWTGVDTEAFF
DNA: TGCGCCAGCAGCTGGACAGGGGTGGACACTGAAGCTTTCTTT

V: TRBV3-1/TRBV3-2
D: -
J: TRBJ2-1
size: few
CDR3: CASSQVRGVLYNEQFF
DNA: TGTGCCAGCAGCCAAGTTCGGGGAGTCCTATACAATGAGCAGTTCTTC

V: TRBV3-1/TRBV3-2
D: -
J: TRBJ1-4
size: once
CDR3: CASSQAGLTNEKLFF
DNA: TGTGCCAGCAGCCAAGCGGGATTGACTAATGAAAAACTGTTTTTT

V: TRBV10-1
D: -
J: TRBJ2-2
size: -
CDR3: CASSARVAPLNTGELFF
DNA: TGCGCCAGCAGTGCACGGGTAGCTCCCTTGAACACCGGGGAGCTGTTTTTT

V: TRBV6-5
D: -
J: TRBJ2-7
size: -
CDR3: CASSLIIGGNYEQYF
DNA: TGTGCCAGCAGCCTGATTATTGGCGGTAACTACGAGCAGTACTTC

V: TRBV3-1/TRBV3-2
D: TRBD2
J: TRBJ2-1
size: few
CDR3: CASSSLAGGEQFF
DNA: TGTGCCAGCAGTAGTCTAGCGGGGGGTGAGCAGTTCTTC

V: TRBV19
D: TRBD1
J: TRBJ2-1
size: -
CDR3: CASSARDRREGQFF
DNA: TGTGCCAGTAGTGCCCGGGACAGGCGCGAGGGGCAGTTCTTC

V: TRBV6-1
D: -
J: TRBJ1-1
size: -
CDR3: CASSEQAPSMNTEAFF
DNA: TGTGCCAGCAGTGAACAGGCCCCATCCATGAACACTGAAGCTTTCTTT

V: TRBV7-8
D: -
J: TRBJ1-1
size: -
CDR3: CASSLGTVNTEAFF
DNA: TGTGCCAGCAGCTTAGGGACAGTGAACACTGAAGCTTTCTTT

V: TRBV14
D: TRBD1
J: TRBJ2-1
size: -
CDR3: CASSRSRDRVKLF
DNA: TGTGCCAGCAGCCGATCCCGGGACAGGGTCAAACTCTTC

V: TRBV24-1
D: TRBD2
J: TRBJ2-7
size: -
CDR3: CATSDSGTSGMIYEQYF
DNA: TGTGCCACCAGTGATTCCGGGACTAGCGGTATGATCTACGAGCAGTACTTC

V: TRBV30
D: -
J: TRBJ2-1
size: few
CDR3: CAWSSDKGYNEQFF
DNA: TGTGCCTGGAGTTCGGACAAGGGTTACAATGAGCAGTTCTTC

V: TRBV2
D: -
J: TRBJ2-2
size: -
CDR3: CASIQSARNTGELFF
DNA: TGTGCCAGCATTCAATCCGCCAGGAACACCGGGGAGCTGTTTTTT

V: TRBV4-1
D: TRBD1
J: TRBJ2-1
size: -
CDR3: CASSLRGQGLYNEQFF
DNA: TGCGCCAGCAGCTTAAGGGGACAGGGGCTCTACAATGAGCAGTTCTTC

V: TRBV5-1
D: -
J: TRBJ1-6
size: few
CDR3: CASSLWGDRTNSPLHF
DNA: TGCGCCAGCAGCTTGTGGGGGGACCGGACTAATTCACCCCTCCACTTT

V: TRBV2
D: -
J: TRBJ2-3
size: -
CDR3: CASSHLSGFASTDTQYF
DNA: TGTGCCAGCAGCCATCTGTCAGGATTCGCTAGCACAGATACGCAGTATTTT

V: TRBV6-6
D: TRBD2
J: TRBJ2-1
size: -
CDR3: CASSYSHGLAGMQFF
DNA: TGTGCCAGCAGTTACTCCCACGGACTAGCGGGAATGCAGTTCTTC

V: TRBV28
D: TRBD1
J: TRBJ1-5
size: -
CDR3: CASGDRSTTFSNQPQHF
DNA: TGTGCCAGCGGGGACAGGAGTACCACCTTTAGCAATCAGCCCCAGCATTTT

V: TRBV5-1
D: TRBD2
J: TRBJ2-5
size: -
CDR3: CASSLEVAGIRTPQETQYF
DNA: TGCGCCAGCAGCTTGGAGGTAGCGGGCATCCGCACACCACAAGAGACCCAGTACTTC

V: TRBV5-1
D: TRBD2
J: TRBJ2-1
size: -
CDR3: CASSRGLAGGWSSYNEQFF
DNA: TGCGCCAGCAGCCGGGGACTAGCGGGGGGATGGAGCTCCTACAATGAGCAGTTCTTC

V: TRBV7-4
D: -
J: TRBJ2-3
size: -
CDR3: CASPNPSSITDTQYF
DNA: TGTGCCAGCCCAAACCCTAGCAGTATCACAGATACGCAGTATTTT

V: TRBV7-9
D: -
J: TRBJ1-5
size: -
CDR3: CASSLYGSGNQPQHF
DNA: TGTGCCAGCAGCTTATACGGGAGTGGCAATCAGCCCCAGCATTTT

V: TRBV27
D: -
J: TRBJ1-1
size: -
CDR3: CASGGRTEAFF
DNA: TGTGCCAGCGGGGGGAGAACTGAAGCTTTCTTT

V: TRBV10-1
D: TRBD2
J: TRBJ2-7
size: -
CDR3: CASSDRVPSGSREQYF
DNA: TGCGCCAGCAGTGACAGAGTCCCTAGCGGGAGTAGGGAGCAGTACTTC

V: TRBV4-1
D: TRBD2
J: TRBJ2-3
size: -
CDR3: CASSQRTSGGSDTQYF
DNA: TGCGCCAGCAGCCAACGGACTAGCGGGGGATCAGATACGCAGTATTTT

V: TRBV27
D: TRBD2
J: TRBJ2-2
size: -
CDR3: CASKSGREGSIGTGELFF
DNA: TGTGCCAGCAAGTCAGGACGGGAGGGTAGTATAGGCACCGGGGAGCTGTTTTTT

V: TRBV12-3/TRBV12-4
D: TRBD2
J: TRBJ2-7
size: -
CDR3: CASSWLADYEQYF
DNA: TGTGCCAGCAGTTGGCTAGCGGACTACGAGCAGTACTTC